This TCR beta chain was observed in a study of regulatory T cells in long-lasting Graves disease. V was pared by 6 bases and J by 5 bases, with 10 bases of the junction left unmatched. The CDR3 spans 15 residues. Germline loops: CDR1 LNHDA, CDR2 SQIVND (reference sequence). Arm-PCR of CDR3 regions and iRepertoire HTBI primers were the basis on which TCR beta libraries were built. Each CDR3 protein is one row after TCRdb ran MiXCR on the multiplex PCR reads. The sample lists 400,000 to 500,000 distinct CDR3 sequences, around a fifth occurring once. This clonotype was seen only a few times. Time point defined: persistent/refractory GD, antithyroid drugs over 5 years with positive TRAb. Isolated PBMC RNA provided the starting material for the TCR library.

This chain connects TRBV19 to TRBJ1-5; 7 bases align to TRBD1. The input for sequencing was peripheral blood mononuclear cells (PBMCs), taken when the disease was refractory, from a patient treated with antithyroid drugs. The TCR originated in a female donor with Graves disease. The CDR3 loop is CASSKLAGGDQPQHF. The CDR3 DNA follows: TGTGCCAGTAGCAAATTAGCAGGGGGGGATCAGCCCCAGCATTTT.